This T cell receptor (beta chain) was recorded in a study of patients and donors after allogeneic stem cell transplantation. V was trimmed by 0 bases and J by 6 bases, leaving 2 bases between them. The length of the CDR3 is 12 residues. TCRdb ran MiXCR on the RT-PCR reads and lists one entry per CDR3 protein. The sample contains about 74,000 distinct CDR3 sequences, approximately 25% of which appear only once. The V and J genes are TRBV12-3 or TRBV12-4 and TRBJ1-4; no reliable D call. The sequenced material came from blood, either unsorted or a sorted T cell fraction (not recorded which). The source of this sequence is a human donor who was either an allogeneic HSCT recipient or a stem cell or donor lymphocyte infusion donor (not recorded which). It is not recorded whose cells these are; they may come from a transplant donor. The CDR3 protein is CASSLADEKLFF. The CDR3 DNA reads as TGTGCCAGCAGTTTAGCAGATGAAAAACTGTTTTTT.